The present T cell receptor beta chain was sequenced within a study of T cells in localized non-small cell lung cancer. Overall study findings and caveats: It was uninvolved adjacent lung that showed the highest T cell clonality, exceeding tumor.

Using immunoSEQ multiplex PCR, the repertoire was profiled, and TCRdb retains in-frame clones only, with some absent. The sample consists of around 21,000 clones, over 85% of them appearing once. This CDR3 contains 14 residues. Germline CDR1 is MGHDK and CDR2 is SYGVNS. V dropped 6 bases and J dropped 0; count of bases not matched to a gene: 3. With regard to this clone: Its antigen remains unknown.

The receptor was isolated from a male donor older than 55 with stage I squamous cell lung carcinoma. Source: peripheral blood, taken before any cancer treatment. The chain carries TRBV25-1 and TRBJ2-3, with 7 bases lining up with TRBD1. Here the CDR3 DNA reads TGTGCCAGCAGGCGGACAGGAAGCACAGATACGCAGTATTTT. Residues: CASRRTGSTDTQYF.